The 20 T cell receptor beta chains listed next were all sequenced from one sample in a study of identical twins. TCRdb passed the 5' RACE reads through MiXCR, listing each CDR3 protein once. In the table there are 690,000 or so distinct CDR3 sequences, 8.5% to 9% of which are singletons. The same sample was also used in a study of yellow fever vaccine responses in identical twins.

Sample: PBMCs. The receptors shown here come from a woman aged 18-35 years in good health.

The sample holds many counts of this clonotype. This chain uses TRBV12-3 or TRBV12-4 with TRBJ2-5, with TRBD2 identical over 9 bases. The CDR3 sequence is 17 residues long. After removal of 7 bases from V and 1 base from J, the junction contained 13 bases not matched to a gene. The CDR3 DNA sequence: TGTGCCAGCACCCTTGGGGCTAGCGGGGCCCCCCAAGAGACCCAGTACTTC. Its translation is CASTLGASGAPQETQYF.

This chain joins TRBV10-1 and TRBJ2-4; D not certain. The ends were cut back, 3 bases at V and 1 base at J, with 4 bases in the middle. Per germline, CDR1 WNHNN and CDR2 SYGVQD (reference sequence). The CDR3 sequence is 13 residues long. The CDR3 DNA reads TGCGCCAGCAGTGACAGGGCCAAAAACATTCAGTACTTC. It specifies CASSDRAKNIQYF.

The V call is TRBV9, the J call TRBJ2-3, with 8 bases fitting TRBD2. The germline CDR1 and CDR2 sequences are SGDLS and YYNGEE. The CDR3 has 17 residues. J lost 2 bases, V lost 2 bases, and 10 bases had no gene match. CDR3 nucleotide sequence: TGTGCCAGCAGCGTCAGTGGCGGGGGGTCAGCCACAGATACGCAGTATTTT. Residues: CASSVSGGGSATDTQYF. Drawing the rest from reference TRBV9 and TRBJ2-3, the complete variable domain is DSGVTQTPKHLITATGQRVTLRCSPRSGDLSVYWYQQSLDQGLQFLIQYYNGEERAKGNILERFSAQQFPDLHSELNLSSLELGDSALYFCASSVSGGGSATDTQYFGPGTRLTVL.

This clonotype was observed a handful of times. The V call is TRBV6-5, the J call TRBJ2-4, with 7 nucleotides matching TRBD2. The CDR3 covers 17 residues. Germline CDR1 MNHEY, CDR2 SVGAGI. The J segment lost 3 bases and the V segment lost 0 bases, leaving 8 bases of the junction unmatched. This CDR3 reads CASSYSQAGVGKNIQYF. The CDR3 DNA follows: TGTGCCAGCAGTTACTCGCAGGCGGGAGTGGGCAAAAACATTCAGTACTTC.

The J gene is TRBJ2-5, the V gene TRBV7-9, with no clear D. V was pared by 4 bases and J by 7 bases, with 13 bases between. The germline gives CDR1 SEHNR, CDR2 FQNEAQ (reference sequence). CDR3 length: 13 residues. The CDR3 DNA reads as TGTGCCAGCAGCTCCGGGTCTGGCGGGACCCAGTACTTC. Translation gives CASSSGSGGTQYF.

CDR3 nucleotides: TGTGCCAGCTCACAGTGGACAGGGGGCACAGATACGCAGTATTTT. This encodes CASSQWTGGTDTQYF. The chain recombines TRBV18 with TRBJ2-3; TRBD1 agrees at 9 bases. This CDR3 is 15 amino acids long. The junction had 3 bases not matched to a gene; V was cut back by 4 bases and J by 1 base. The germline V gene encodes CDR1 KGHSH and CDR2 LQKENI.

Many counts were recorded for this clonotype. The J gene is TRBJ2-5, the V gene TRBV29-1; possible D gene TRBD1, 5 bases. V lost 2 bases, J lost 6 bases, and 10 bases lay in between. The CDR3 covers 12 residues. CDR1 SQVTM and CDR2 ANQGSEA come from the germline V gene. CDR3 nucleotides: TGCAGCGTTGAATTAGGGGTGAAGACCCAGTACTTC. Translating it yields CSVELGVKTQYF.

This clonotype has a handful of counts. The chain uses TRBV5-1 and TRBJ2-5; TRBD1 matches 7 bases. Germline V gene sequence: CDR1 SGHRS, CDR2 YFSETQ. With V trimmed by 5 bases and J by 5 bases, 15 bases remained unmatched. The CDR3 runs to 16 residues. The CDR3 sequence is CASSSKTGNLQETQYF. The CDR3 DNA reads TGCGCCAGCAGTTCAAAGACAGGGAATCTCCAGGAGACCCAGTACTTC. The full variable domain, rest sourced from reference TRBV5-1 and TRBJ2-5, is KAGVTQTPRYLIKTRGQQVTLSCSPISGHRSVSWYQQTPGQGLQFLFEYFSETQRNKGNFPGRFSGRQFSNSRSEMNVSTLELGDSALYLCASSSKTGNLQETQYFGPGTRLLVL.

In its sample, this clonotype was seen a few times. The chain is built from TRBV6-1 and TRBJ2-1, with 9 bases matching TRBD2. V shed 8 bases and J 2 bases; nucleotides not matched to a gene: 7. The CDR3 is made up of 15 amino acids. Germline-derived CDR1 and CDR2 are MNHNS and SASEGT. The chain's CDR3 is CASAVLAGPYNEQFF. The DNA for the CDR3 is TGTGCCAGCGCAGTTCTAGCGGGGCCCTACAATGAGCAGTTCTTC.

The chain has TRBV2 and TRBJ1-4; the match to TRBD1 covers 8 bases. This CDR3 contains 15 residues. J was trimmed by 0 bases and V by 6 bases; bases with no gene match: 3. Germline CDR1 is SNHLY and CDR2 is FYNNEI. The CDR3 coding sequence is TGTGCCAGCAGGGACAGGGAAGCAACTAATGAAAAACTGTTTTTT. Translation gives CASRDREATNEKLFF.

CDR3 amino acids: CASSDAGAHGYTF. CDR3 nucleotides: TGCGCCAGCAGTGATGCAGGGGCGCATGGCTACACCTTC. This chain links TRBV10-2 with TRBJ1-2, with a weak D call TRBD1 (6 bases). V was trimmed by 3 bases and J by 6 bases, leaving 11 bases between them. This CDR3 is 13 amino acids long. The germline V gene encodes CDR1 WSHSY and CDR2 SAAADI.

The table lists this clonotype with many counts. V usage is TRBV10-3 and J usage is TRBJ2-3; 10 bases are shared with TRBD2. This CDR3 is built from 16 residues. V lost 2 bases, J lost 0 bases, and 2 bases stayed unmatched. Per the germline V gene, CDR1 is ENHRY and CDR2 is SYGVKD. CDR3 residues: CAISEGTSASTDTQYF. The CDR3, as DNA: TGTGCCATCAGTGAGGGGACTAGCGCTAGCACAGATACGCAGTATTTT.

This clonotype has a handful of counts. This chain links TRBV7-9 with TRBJ2-7, with TRBD1 matching over 9 bases. This CDR3 spans 15 amino acids. V lost 4 bases, J lost 4 bases, and 8 bases stayed unmatched. The germline gives CDR1 SEHNR, CDR2 FQNEAQ (reference sequence). The CDR3 sequence is CASSSQTGGGYEQYF. CDR3 bases: TGTGCCAGCAGCTCCCAAACAGGGGGCGGGTACGAGCAGTACTTC.

The chain joins TRBV20-1 to TRBJ2-3, with TRBD2 identical over 8 bases. After removal of 8 bases from V and 8 bases from J, the junction contained 18 bases not matched to a gene. The CDR3 is made up of 15 amino acids. CDR1 is DFQATT and CDR2 is SNEGSKA in the germline V gene (reference sequence). In DNA form, the CDR3 reads TGCAGTTCCCCCGTGGGTAGCGGGGAATTAGGTACGCAGTATTTT. This encodes CSSPVGSGELGTQYF.

The chain couples TRBV5-4 to TRBJ2-1; 9 bases agree with TRBD2. The CDR3 consists of 14 residues. V lost 3 bases to trimming and J lost 12 bases; unmatched junction nucleotides: 10. CDR1 SGHNT and CDR2 YYREEE come from the germline V gene (reference sequence). Here the CDR3 reads CASSSNRLAVGQFF. The CDR3 region has the DNA TGTGCCAGCAGCTCGAATAGACTAGCGGTCGGGCAGTTCTTC.

This clonotype was observed many times. The CDR3 nucleotides read TGTGCCAGCAGCTTGGTGAAGTTGGTCGAAGATACGCAGTATTTT. Protein: CASSLVKLVEDTQYF. The chain uses TRBV5-6 and TRBJ2-3; D remains unclear. This CDR3 is 15 amino acids long. V lost 0 bases and J lost 5, with 13 bases in between. CDR1 and CDR2 (germline): SGHDT, YYEEEE.

This clonotype was picked up many times. The V and J genes are TRBV12-3 or TRBV12-4 and TRBJ2-5; no firm D call. The CDR3 has 13 residues. V gave up 6 bases and J gave up 2 bases, with 10 bases separating them. CDR3: CASRLDGQETQYF. For the CDR3, the DNA is TGTGCCAGCAGACTCGACGGGCAAGAGACCCAGTACTTC.

The rearrangement joins TRBV20-1 to TRBJ2-7; 12 positions match TRBD2. Unmatched junction bases numbered 2, after V lost 7 bases and J lost 7 bases. CDR1 is DFQATT, CDR2 SNEGSKA, per germline (reference sequence). The CDR3 spans 11 residues. The CDR3 DNA follows: TGCAGTGGACTAGCGGGGGAGGAGCAGTACTTC. Translation: CSGLAGEEQYF.

In its sample, this clonotype was seen many times. The rearrangement links TRBV4-3 to TRBJ2-1, with 13 bases that match TRBD2. CDR3 length equals 17 residues. Trimming at V came to 2 bases and at J to 8 bases, leaving 9 bases not matched to a gene. Per germline, CDR1 LGHNA and CDR2 YSLEER. CDR3 DNA: TGCGCCAGCAGCCAACCGACTAGCGGGAGGTTATATGATGAGCAGTTCTTC. Translation: CASSQPTSGRLYDEQFF.

This clonotype was seen more than once but under ten times. This chain links TRBV6-5 with TRBJ2-3; D could derive from TRBD1 or TRBD2 (6 bases each). The germline gives CDR1 MNHEY, CDR2 SVGAGI. The ends were cut back, 3 bases at V and 2 bases at J, with 12 bases in the middle. The CDR3 has 15 amino acids. The CDR3 loop reads CASSYGGPYTDTQYF. For the CDR3, the DNA is TGTGCCAGCAGTTATGGGGGGCCCTACACAGATACGCAGTATTTT.